This entry is about one T cell receptor (beta chain). The target of this receptor is not known. No base qualities exist here, and no much larger clone lies one base off it. The sample belongs to a study of cytomegalovirus exposure and HLA in healthy donors (dated by TCRdb to 2016 to 2017). Concerning the study at large: An earlier analysis of 587 of the donors reported roughly 300 Gb of sequence data and some 110 million unique TCR beta sequences obtained from about 180 million T cells. All discovery cohort repertoires had been generated on a single sequencing platform. Donor age, sex, ethnicity and CMV serostatus were compiled together with the repertoire data. An early release that covered 500 to 800 HLA-typed donors contained approximately 300 gigabases of sequencing data and 70 million to 100 million unique TCR sequences. The study used immunosequencing to profile the T cell repertoires of under 700 subjects and linked those repertoires to cytomegalovirus serostatus. An earlier analysis of around 540 of the donors applied high-throughput TCR beta sequencing to assess whether each TCR beta V gene segment acted as functional or pseudogenic. The study aimed to test whether cataloging public T cell receptors could reveal signatures of past pathogen exposure. Rather than using new phenotypic data, the later analysis identified candidate immune exposures from TCR beta sequences and from how often those sequences occurred across donors. Of the roughly 400 genotyped donors, 65% to 90% were placed in the genetic ancestry cluster associated with self-reported Caucasian donors. A later genetic analysis took genome-wide SNP genotypes for about three fifths of the roughly 700 donors and used that subset as a discovery cohort. Typing coverage varied by locus: 629-630 donors for A, B, C, DRB1 and DQB1; under 550 for DQA1; over 600 for DPA1; around 490 for DPB1. Four to six DR-DQ haplotypes were handled as single units for association and clustering because linkage in the cohort was strong. High-throughput TCR immunosequencing, statistical association of individual TCRs with disease status, and machine learning were combined to predict cytomegalovirus infection status. Besides the first cohort of approximately 670 subjects, a separate validation cohort made up of roughly 120 different subjects was used. In a later analysis, previously published TCR beta repertoires from 600 to 850 donors were re-analyzed and high-resolution HLA genotyping was added so that TCR occurrence patterns could be studied. On average, 235,054 unique TCR beta nucleotide sequences were sequenced per donor among several hundred genotyped donors of the cohort, with 15% to 20% of those sequences being non-productive. Both class I and class II loci were covered by HLA typing, at four-digit resolution.

Library prep was done by the immunoSEQ multiplex PCR assay. A mixture of 60 forward primers for TCR Vbeta segments and 13 reverse primers for TCR Jbeta segments was used in the multiplex PCR. Amplification of the CDR3 region of rearranged TCR beta genes was performed with a multiplex PCR assay on genomic DNA. On the Illumina HiSeq System, the amplified TCR beta libraries were sequenced as 87-base-pair reads. Concerning the study's data processing: A later analysis tallied around 87 million unique TCR beta chains across the 610 or so repertoires, and roughly 11 million of those chains were shared by two or more donors. Raw reads were error-corrected and collapsed into unique sequences by a nearest-neighbor algorithm in which closely related sequences were merged to remove PCR and sequencing errors. To assign V, D and J gene segments, CDR3 sequences were aligned to IMGT reference sequences. Each retained sequence needed at least a six-nucleotide match to both a V gene segment and a J gene segment. A rearrangement was called productive if the CDR3 had no stop codons and remained in frame with V and J, and every other rearrangement was called non-productive. Following IMGT convention, CDR3 was defined as the stretch from the second conserved V-encoded cysteine to the conserved J-encoded phenylalanine. In an earlier analysis of 500 to 650 of the donors, sequences lacking an unambiguous match to a single V gene segment were excluded. In an earlier analysis of 450 to 700 of the donors, V segments were called functional above 56.7% productive rearrangements and were called segregating when the between-donor standard deviation exceeded 5%. A statistical classification framework was built for diagnosing cytomegalovirus status from the catalog of TCR beta chain sequences. V and J gene assignment, in a later analysis, came from comparing TCR nucleotide sequences with IMGT/GENE-DB human TR gene sequences. Using the TCRdist pipeline, a later analysis assigned CDR3 sequences along with most-parsimonious VDJ recombination scenarios. In a later analysis, every TCR beta chain was defined by the combination of its CDR3 amino acid sequence and its V-gene family, and reads without a unique V-gene family were dropped. In a later analysis, 450 to 600 highly shared, low-generation-probability nucleotide sequences were removed to address suspected cross-contamination and a sequencing artifact. In a later analysis, a clonal expansion index was calculated for each public chain from normalized within-repertoire ranks of inferred template counts. In a later analysis, generation probabilities were computed using a VDJ recombination model fitted to out-of-frame rearrangements, and the results were checked against IGoR. In a later analysis, TCR-TCR, TCR-HLA and TCR-CMV co-occurrence was scored with hypergeometric tests, and a repertoire-size bias correction was applied to TCR pairs. In a later analysis, false discovery rates were estimated by permuting HLA or CMV assignments 20 times. A later analysis grouped co-occurring TCRs with DBSCAN, adding TCRdist sequence similarity when clustering within HLA-allele-positive subsets. Repertoires with fewer than 30,000 or more than 120,000 public chains, plus five repertoires with anomalous nucleotide sharing, were excluded from co-occurrence clustering. This is the immuneACCESS table as TCRdb keeps it, with only in-frame sequences that have V and J called. A part of the clones is gone; compared with another copy, unresolved V genes explain less than half, and the rest is unexplained. The DNA was the basis for D and trimming; V, J and clone size are from that table. The sample table lists about 70,000 clones, over 50% of them with a count of one. Around 2.7% of the sample is taken by the ten largest.

Including the terminal cysteine and phenylalanine, the CDR3 comprises 14 residues. Just CDR3 DNA is preserved here, 42 bases in frame from base 1. Trimming costs V 10 bases and J 0 bases, and their ends lie 15 bases apart. For CDR1 and CDR2, the germline V gene lists MNHNS and SASEGT. The cohort comprised approximately 700 healthy bone marrow donors. All cohort members were sampled while nominally healthy, although unrecorded immune exposures were likely present. The donor tested CMV seronegative and was one of the 352 seronegative cohort members. Every donor gave a peripheral blood sample, and the peripheral blood mononuclear cells from that sample were used for TCR beta sequencing. The Qiagen DNeasy Blood Extraction Kit was used to extract genomic DNA from the blood cell samples. What the authors observed across the whole study: According to the authors, the approach could potentially be generalized to other disease states and immunological phenotypes. Roughly uniform sequencing depth across donors was assumed in presence/absence analyses, although this assumption may not hold. In this cohort, only TCR beta chains were sequenced, and detectable features were limited by the absence of alpha or paired-chain data. Because the 87-base-pair reads could not distinguish some IMGT-functional V segments, including TRBV6-2 and TRBV6-3, those segments were excluded. Assigning TCR associations to individual alleles was difficult when HLA alleles, especially DR and DQ, strongly co-occurred. Because some donors lacked HLA typing at each locus, the association tests relied only on the typed subset. In a later analysis, the rate of TCR association differed among HLA loci, with DRB1 alleles having the most associated TCRs and HLA-C alleles having the fewest. A later genetic analysis reported fewer N-insertions in productive TCRs among donors in an Asian-associated ancestry cluster than the roughly 700-donor mean. In vitro tests confirmed that a few of the cytomegalovirus-associated TCR beta chains recognize cytomegalovirus antigens. In both the original and validation cohorts, the classifier was reported to diagnose cytomegalovirus status with high specificity and sensitivity. The sequencing pipeline was judged likely to have produced a cluster of highly shared sequence variants as a technical artifact. An earlier analysis of approximately 500 of the donors showed that most TCR beta V segments appeared in productive rearrangements either about 90% or about 30% of the time, which broadly matched IMGT annotations. Correlated functional status among segregating V segments might be attributable to linkage disequilibrium, but an unknown experimental factor could not be ruled out. The study listed over 150 TCR beta chains as associated with cytomegalovirus. In a later analysis, HLA-associated TCR beta chains were found to be more clonally expanded and to have lower generation probabilities than equally common non-associated chains. Most TCR sequences were seen in very few donors, while some public TCRs were found in many individuals. For the cohort, immune exposure information was limited to CMV serostatus. A further reported finding was that TCR beta sequences accurately predicted the HLA-A and HLA-B alleles for most subjects in the first cohort. Because counts were too low, more than 15 rarely observed V segments, including chromosome 9 orphons, were excluded from the earlier analysis of several hundred of the donors. At a false discovery rate of 0.05, a later analysis linked 15,000 to 20,000 TCR beta sequences to specific HLA alleles. In a later genetic analysis, a missense DCLRE1C variant was associated with V-gene and J-gene trimming of TCR beta chains, and the association was replicated in an independent cohort. According to a later analysis, parvovirus B19, influenza, CMV and Epstein-Barr virus appeared linked to several top co-occurrence clusters. In a later analysis, most CMV-associated TCR beta chains were found to appear HLA-restricted, with HLA associations seemingly driven largely by CMV exposure.

The rearrangement joined TRBV6-1 to TRBJ1-1; confidence is insufficient to name the D gene. Source material: PBMCs. The sequence was obtained from a man between 25 and 39 years old in good health and CMV-seronegative. The DNA sequence is TGTGCCATCCACCCCCGCAACATGAACACTGAAGCTTTCTTT. The resulting protein is CAIHPRNMNTEAFF.